This passage covers 16 T cell receptor beta chains from one sample sequenced in a study of HIV-infected patients and healthy controls. cDNA was made from about 500 ng RNA using alpha and beta constant primers. Alpha and beta chain libraries were made separately by chain-specific third strand synthesis with multiplexing indices. TCRdb analysed the 5' RACE reads with MiXCR anew, one entry per CDR3 protein. Here the sample spans 9,400 or so distinct CDR3 sequences, around 9.3% being singletons. Roughly three months, about 14 weeks, into antiretroviral therapy, follow-up blood was collected. The repertoire came from unfractionated whole blood and reflected all unsorted peripheral T cells. The sample in question was blood, obtained during antiretroviral therapy. All receptors derive from an adult with HIV infection.

The chain uses TRBV19 and TRBJ2-7; 10 nucleotides line up with TRBD1. CDR3 length equals 14 residues. Germline CDR1 LNHDA, CDR2 SQIVND (reference sequence). Germline trimming cut 4 bases from V and 4 bases from J; bases unmatched to any gene: 4. CDR3 sequence reads: CASSRTGGLYEQYF. As DNA, the CDR3 is TGTGCCAGTAGTAGGACAGGGGGTTTGTACGAGCAGTACTTC.

This clonotype was found many times. This rearrangement joins TRBV15 to TRBJ1-2; D remains unclear. Germline-derived CDR1 and CDR2 are LNHNV and YYDKDF (reference sequence). CDR3 length equals 14 residues. V was clipped by 3 bases and J by 4 bases, with 12 bases between them. Written as DNA, the CDR3 is TGTGCCACCAGCAGGACCCCGAGTGCCTATGGCTACACCTTC. Amino acid sequence: CATSRTPSAYGYTF.

By share, this clonotype counts as medium-sized (0.01 to 0.1%). This chain uses TRBV4-1 with TRBJ1-1; no definite D call. Germline V gene sequence: CDR1 MGHRA, CDR2 YSYEKL. CDR3 length: 15 residues. With 0 bases removed from V and 0 bases from J, the gap between germline ends came to 8 bases. The CDR3 DNA reads as TGCGCCAGCAGCCAAGAAACCTCCCTGAACACTGAAGCTTTCTTT. Translating gives CASSQETSLNTEAFF.

Within the sample, this clonotype is medium-sized. V is TRBV10-2 and J is TRBJ2-2, with a possible D match to TRBD1 (5 bases). V was clipped by 6 bases and J by 4 bases, with 18 bases between them. Germline V gene data show CDR1 as WSHSY and CDR2 as SAAADI. The CDR3 runs to 16 residues. The CDR3 DNA reads as TGCGCCAGCAGGAGCCCTGGGGCAACCATCACCGGGGAGCTGTTTTTT. This encodes CASRSPGATITGELFF.

This clonotype was seen repeatedly, ten times or more. The rearrangement links TRBV6-6 to TRBJ2-1, with 8 bases fitting TRBD1. With V trimmed by 6 bases and J by 8 bases, 6 bases remained unmatched. This CDR3 is built from 13 residues. Germline loops: CDR1 MNHNY, CDR2 SVGAGI (reference sequence). The CDR3 nucleotides are TGTGCCAGCAGCTGGACAGGGACCTATGAGCAGTTCTTC. It codes for CASSWTGTYEQFF.

This clonotype was found many times. The gene calls are TRBV7-9 and TRBJ2-2, with TRBD1 matching over 7 bases. The germline V gene encodes CDR1 SEHNR and CDR2 FQNEAQ (reference sequence). The CDR3 runs 16 residues. Trimming at V came to 5 bases and at J to 0 bases, leaving 6 bases not matched to a gene. The CDR3 DNA reads TGTGCCAGCAGCCCCAGAGGGGGCCCGAACACCGGGGAGCTGTTTTTT. It translates to CASSPRGGPNTGELFF.

The chain couples TRBV2 to TRBJ2-2, with 9 nucleotides matching TRBD1. This CDR3 region has 16 residues. Germline values: CDR1 SNHLY, CDR2 FYNNEI. Unmatched junction bases numbered 12, after V lost 7 bases and J lost 6 bases. CDR3 DNA sequence: TGTGCCAGCACCGGACTACCGGGACAGGGATCCGGGGAGCTGTTTTTT. The encoded protein is CASTGLPGQGSGELFF.

This clonotype is deemed medium-sized. The chain uses TRBV5-1 and TRBJ2-7; 7 nucleotides align to TRBD1. Losses at the gene ends were 0 bases for V and 2 bases for J; bases not matched to a gene: 2. This CDR3 has 14 residues. Germline lookup yields CDR1 SGHRS and CDR2 YFSETQ. In nucleotides, the CDR3 is TGCGCCAGCAGCTTGGGGGACAGTACCTACGAGCAGTACTTC. This codes for CASSLGDSTYEQYF.

This clonotype was picked up many times. The gene calls are TRBV6-6 and TRBJ1-5; D is uncertain. This CDR3 spans 17 amino acids. Germline CDR1 MNHNY, CDR2 SVGAGI (reference sequence). V lost 1 base and J 1 base, leaving 14 bases between the germline ends. Here the CDR3 DNA reads TGTGCCAGCAGTTACTTCGCGGACGGGAAGAGCAATCAGCCCCAGCATTTT. It yields the protein CASSYFADGKSNQPQHF.

This clonotype was seen repeatedly, ten times or more. V is TRBV7-8 and J is TRBJ2-5; TRBD2 matches 7 bases. The V gene end was trimmed by 3 bases and the J gene end by 4 bases; junction bases not matched to a gene: 8. There are 15 residues in the CDR3. Germline assignment: CDR1 SGHVS and CDR2 FQNEAQ. In DNA, the CDR3 is TGTGCCAGCAGCTTTTTAATGCGGGGGATAGAGACCCAGTACTTC. Residues: CASSFLMRGIETQYF.

Relative to its sample, this clonotype is medium-sized. This chain uses TRBV7-9 with TRBJ1-4, with D hard to call. V lost 4 bases to trimming and J lost 0 bases, with 15 bases between them. This CDR3 is 17 amino acids long. CDR1 and CDR2 from the germline V gene are SEHNR and FQNEAQ (reference sequence). The CDR3 bases are TGTGCCAGCAGCTATAAAACAGAGGACGCAACTAATGAAAAACTGTTTTTT. Residues: CASSYKTEDATNEKLFF. Variable domain in full (rest from reference TRBV7-9 and TRBJ1-4): DTGVSQNPRHKITKRGQNVTFRCDPISEHNRLYWYRQTLGQGPEFLTYFQNEAQLEKSRLLSDRFSAERPKGSFSTLEIQRTEQGDSAMYLCASSYKTEDATNEKLFFGSGTQLSVL.

This clonotype has only a few counts. This sequence joins TRBV7-9 and TRBJ1-5; 8 bases map to TRBD1. CDR1 SEHNR and CDR2 FQNEAQ come from the germline V gene (reference sequence). This CDR3 spans 15 amino acids. Unmatched junction bases numbered 7, after V lost 3 bases and J lost 6 bases. The CDR3 nucleotides are TGTGCCAGCAGCTTCTCTTACAGGGGGGCTCAGCCCCAGCATTTT. It specifies CASSFSYRGAQPQHF.

This clonotype was seen many times. V is TRBV7-9 and J is TRBJ1-1, with 8 bases fitting TRBD1. The CDR3 is made up of 14 amino acids. From germline, CDR1 is SEHNR and CDR2 FQNEAQ (reference sequence). The junction had 5 bases not matched to a gene; V was cut back by 5 bases and J by 3 bases. This chain's CDR3 is CASSPRGQDTEAFF. In DNA, the CDR3 is TGTGCCAGCAGCCCTAGGGGACAGGACACTGAAGCTTTCTTT.

This clonotype was picked up many times. CDR3 protein: CASINPDRHYYGYTF. The DNA for the CDR3 is TGTGCCAGCATTAACCCGGACAGGCACTACTATGGCTACACCTTC. The J gene is TRBJ1-2, the V gene TRBV6-2 or TRBV6-3, with 7 bases lining up with TRBD1. CDR3 length equals 15 residues. Germline V gene data show CDR1 as MNHEY and CDR2 as SVGEGT. J lost 3 bases, V lost 7 bases, and 11 bases had no gene match.

At least ten counts were recorded for this clonotype. The chain recombines TRBV19 with TRBJ2-7, with D maybe TRBD2 (5 bases). V lost 0 bases to trimming and J lost 2 bases, with 11 bases between them. The V gene's germline CDR1 is LNHDA and CDR2 SQIVND (reference sequence). The CDR3 runs to 15 residues. CDR3 in DNA: TGTGCCAGTAGTATAGATGGGGAGACCACCTACGAGCAGTACTTC. Its translation is CASSIDGETTYEQYF. Using reference TRBV19 and TRBJ2-7 for the parts outside the CDR3, the full variable domain is DGGITQSPKYLFRKEGQNVTLSCEQNLNHDAMYWYRQDPGQGLRLIYYSQIVNDFQKGDIAEGYSVSREKKESFPLTVTSAQKNPTAFYLCASSIDGETTYEQYFGPGTRLTVT.

This clonotype showed up many times. V is TRBV24-1 and J is TRBJ1-5, with D tentatively TRBD1 (6 bases). Germline V gene lookup returns CDR1 KGHDR and CDR2 SFDVKD. Trimming removed 4 bases at V and 2 bases at J, with 14 bases between. The CDR3 length is 16 residues. The CDR3 is CATSEGGAGGNQPQHF. As DNA, the CDR3 is TGTGCCACCAGTGAGGGGGGGGCTGGGGGCAATCAGCCCCAGCATTTT.